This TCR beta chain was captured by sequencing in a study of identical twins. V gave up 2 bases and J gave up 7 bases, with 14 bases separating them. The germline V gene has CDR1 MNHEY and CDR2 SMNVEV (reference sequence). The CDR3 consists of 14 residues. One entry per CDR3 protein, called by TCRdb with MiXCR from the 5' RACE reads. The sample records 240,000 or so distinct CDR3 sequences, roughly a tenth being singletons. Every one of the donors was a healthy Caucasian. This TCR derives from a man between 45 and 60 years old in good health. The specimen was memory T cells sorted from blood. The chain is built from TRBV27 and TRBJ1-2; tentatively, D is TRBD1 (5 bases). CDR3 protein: CASSLKGALGGYTF. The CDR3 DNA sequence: TGTGCCAGCAGTTTAAAAGGGGCATTGGGTGGCTACACCTTC.